This is a list of T cell receptor beta chains from one sample in a study of HIV-infected patients and healthy controls. A single record per CDR3 protein comes from TCRdb applying MiXCR to the 5' RACE reads. Of almost 65,000 distinct CDR3 sequences in the sample, 19% were seen once. Input material: CD4+ T cells from blood. The origin of the receptors is a human donor in good health. CDR3s include the opening cysteine and the closing phenylalanine or tryptophan. Fields, in order: J gene, D gene, clone size, V gene, CDR3 protein, CDR3 DNA. A D gene is named only where the DNA matches it firmly. Not every row has a clone size; where given, it reads once, few, many or a size class.

>TRBJ2-5|-|few|TRBV7-2
CASSLLQETQYF
TGTGCCAGCAGCTTACTCCAAGAGACCCAGTACTTC
>TRBJ1-5|-|many|TRBV2
CASRAGPSQPQHF
TGTGCCAGCAGAGCAGGCCCCTCTCAGCCCCAGCATTTT
>TRBJ2-7|TRBD1|-|TRBV20-1
CSAATGNSYEQYF
TGCAGTGCGGCGACAGGGAACTCCTACGAGCAGTACTTC
>TRBJ2-7|-|many|TRBV20-1
CSASKGKADEQYF
TGCAGTGCTAGTAAGGGAAAGGCCGACGAGCAGTACTTC
>TRBJ1-1|-|-|TRBV20-1
CSARPSGPNTEAFF
TGCAGTGCTAGACCCAGCGGCCCCAACACTGAAGCTTTCTTT
>TRBJ1-1|-|-|TRBV5-6
CASSFYRVDKNTEAFF
TGTGCCAGCAGCTTTTACCGGGTAGACAAGAACACTGAAGCTTTCTTT
>TRBJ2-7|-|-|TRBV18
CASSPRTVTYEQYF
TGTGCCAGCTCACCAAGGACGGTGACCTACGAGCAGTACTTC
>TRBJ2-5|-|medium-sized|TRBV11-2
CASSWSGTDQETQYF
TGTGCCAGCAGCTGGTCCGGGACGGATCAAGAGACCCAGTACTTC
>TRBJ1-5|-|many|TRBV4-2
CASSQRDGDNQPQHF
TGTGCCAGCAGCCAACGTGACGGCGACAATCAGCCCCAGCATTTT
>TRBJ2-3|TRBD1|few|TRBV2
CASAGTGDTDTQYF
TGTGCCTCCGCCGGGACAGGGGACACAGATACGCAGTATTTT
>TRBJ1-2|TRBD1|many|TRBV20-1
CSAKGQIYGYTF
TGCAGTGCTAAGGGACAGATCTATGGCTACACCTTC
>TRBJ1-3|TRBD1|-|TRBV30
CAWTRDRTGNTIYF
TGTGCCTGGACTCGGGACAGAACTGGAAACACCATATATTTT
>TRBJ2-5|TRBD1|many|TRBV11-2
CASSTKTGVSETQYF
TGTGCCAGCAGCACCAAAACAGGGGTTTCAGAGACCCAGTACTTC
>TRBJ1-5|-|-|TRBV10-3
CAISTGFNQPQHF
TGTGCCATCAGTACAGGGTTCAATCAGCCCCAGCATTTT
>TRBJ2-1|TRBD1|many|TRBV20-1
CSADPGDRGPASEQFF
TGCAGTGCTGATCCGGGGGACAGGGGGCCCGCTTCAGAGCAGTTCTTC
>TRBJ2-5|-|-|TRBV6-2/TRBV6-3
CASSLREEETQYF
TGTGCCAGCAGTTTAAGGGAAGAAGAGACCCAGTACTTC
>TRBJ1-5|-|many|TRBV20-1
CSARADSNQPQHF
TGCAGTGCTAGAGCAGATAGCAATCAGCCCCAGCATTTT
>TRBJ1-6|-|-|TRBV15
CATSRDLGTIYNSPLHF
TGTGCCACCAGCAGAGATCTGGGGACTATCTATAATTCACCCCTCCACTTT
>TRBJ2-1|TRBD2|-|TRBV6-2/TRBV6-3
CASSYELAGVDEQFF
TGTGCCAGCAGTTACGAACTAGCGGGAGTGGATGAGCAGTTCTTC
>TRBJ2-1|TRBD1|-|TRBV18
CASSPTPYRGPSSSYNEQFF
TGTGCCAGCTCACCCACCCCGTACAGGGGGCCTAGTTCCTCCTACAATGAGCAGTTCTTC
>TRBJ1-1|TRBD1|many|TRBV7-2
CASSLGQGYLSTEAFF
TGTGCCAGCAGCTTAGGACAGGGTTACCTGAGCACTGAAGCTTTCTTT
>TRBJ2-1|-|few|TRBV10-2
CASSEYQGIDYNEQFF
TGCGCCAGCAGTGAATACCAGGGCATCGACTACAATGAGCAGTTCTTC
>TRBJ2-5|-|-|TRBV7-6
CASSWGYF
TGTGCCAGCAGCTGGGGGTACTTC
>TRBJ2-1|TRBD1|-|TRBV5-1
CASSPGHPTGVSYNEQFF
TGCGCCAGCAGCCCCGGCCATCCGACAGGGGTTTCCTACAATGAGCAGTTCTTC
>TRBJ2-2|-|many|TRBV7-6
CASSLDGRTGELFF
TGTGCCAGCAGCTTAGACGGGCGGACCGGGGAGCTGTTTTTT
>TRBJ1-1|-|many|TRBV12-3/TRBV12-4
CASGREGLNTEAFF
TGTGCCAGCGGTCGGGAGGGCCTGAACACTGAAGCTTTCTTT
>TRBJ1-2|-|many|TRBV7-9
CASSLGQAASTF
TGTGCCAGCAGCTTAGGTCAGGCGGCCTCCACCTTC
>TRBJ1-5|-|many|TRBV5-6
CASSRSGASHQPQHF
TGTGCCAGCAGCCGATCCGGGGCTAGTCATCAGCCCCAGCATTTT
>TRBJ2-7|-|many|TRBV3-1
CASSQGPETRFLREQYF
TGTGCCAGCAGCCAAGGACCTGAGACTCGTTTCTTGCGCGAGCAGTACTTC
>TRBJ1-1|-|-|TRBV3-1
CASSQWGAEAFF
TGTGCCAGCAGCCAATGGGGAGCTGAAGCTTTCTTT
>TRBJ1-5|-|few|TRBV10-3
CAISESTQGQPQHF
TGTGCCATCAGTGAGTCGACTCAGGGGCAGCCCCAGCATTTT
>TRBJ2-3|-|many|TRBV11-2
CASSFPERRDTQYF
TGTGCCAGCAGCTTCCCAGAACGACGGGATACGCAGTATTTT
>TRBJ2-1|-|many|TRBV7-3
CASSLTLHENEQFF
TGTGCCAGCAGCTTAACCTTACACGAAAATGAGCAGTTCTTC
>TRBJ2-3|-|-|TRBV6-2/TRBV6-3
CASAAVPHTQYF
TGTGCCAGCGCGGCGGTCCCCCATACGCAGTATTTT
>TRBJ2-7|TRBD1|many|TRBV6-2/TRBV6-3
CASSTGQGVSYEQYF
TGTGCCAGCAGCACGGGACAGGGAGTTTCCTACGAGCAGTACTTC
>TRBJ1-5|-|-|TRBV4-3
CASSQDRGIQPQHF
TGCGCCAGCAGCCAAGATCGGGGGATTCAGCCCCAGCATTTT
>TRBJ1-1|-|-|TRBV12-3/TRBV12-4
CASSLGQDNTEAFF
TGTGCCAGCAGTTTAGGGCAGGACAACACTGAAGCTTTCTTT
>TRBJ2-1|TRBD2|-|TRBV29-1
CSVERLAGVGSDEQFF
TGCAGCGTTGAGAGGCTAGCGGGAGTTGGGTCGGATGAGCAGTTCTTC
>TRBJ2-7|TRBD1|many|TRBV11-2
CASSVGGISVQYF
TGTGCCAGCAGCGTAGGGGGCATTTCGGTGCAGTACTTC
>TRBJ1-2|TRBD1|few|TRBV2
CASSGTGSNYGYTF
TGTGCCAGCAGTGGGACAGGGAGTAACTATGGCTACACCTTC
>TRBJ1-2|-|-|TRBV18
CASSPEGGYGYTF
TGTGCCAGCTCACCCGAGGGCGGCTATGGCTACACCTTC
>TRBJ1-4|TRBD1|few|TRBV7-2
CASSWTGTNEKLFF
TGTGCCAGCAGCTGGACAGGGACTAATGAAAAACTGTTTTTT
>TRBJ1-5|-|-|TRBV7-9
CASSFDGDNQPQHF
TGTGCCAGCAGCTTTGATGGGGACAATCAGCCCCAGCATTTT
>TRBJ1-1|-|few|TRBV7-2
CASSLDPPGRVFEAFF
TGTGCCAGCAGCTTAGATCCCCCTGGACGAGTTTTTGAAGCTTTCTTT
>TRBJ2-1|-|-|TRBV7-3
CASSLRGGSLNEQFF
TGTGCCAGCAGCTTAAGGGGTGGGAGCCTCAATGAGCAGTTCTTC
>TRBJ1-1|TRBD1|-|TRBV29-1
CSVETGGIGTEAFF
TGCAGCGTGGAGACAGGGGGCATCGGGACTGAAGCTTTCTTT
>TRBJ2-1|TRBD2|few|TRBV20-1
CSAILAGRPDNEQFF
TGCAGTGCGATTTTAGCGGGGCGACCAGACAATGAGCAGTTCTTC
>TRBJ2-7|TRBD2|many|TRBV6-2/TRBV6-3
CASTQRGTSYEQYF
TGTGCCAGCACGCAGCGGGGGACCTCCTACGAGCAGTACTTC
>TRBJ1-5|-|few|TRBV6-1
CASSGSGSVTSNQPQHF
TGTGCCAGCAGTGGCTCGGGGTCGGTGACTAGCAATCAGCCCCAGCATTTT
>TRBJ1-1|-|many|TRBV7-2
CASSLSGRHEAFF
TGTGCCAGCAGCTTAAGCGGCAGGCATGAAGCTTTCTTT
>TRBJ1-1|-|-|TRBV18
CASSKMNTEAFF
TGTGCCAGCTCTAAGATGAACACTGAAGCTTTCTTT
>TRBJ2-1|-|many|TRBV24-1
CATSAQWQGTGEQFF
TGTGCCACCAGTGCTCAATGGCAGGGGACGGGTGAGCAGTTCTTC
>TRBJ2-7|TRBD2|many|TRBV3-1
CASSQRGRAFEQYF
TGTGCCAGCAGCCAACGCGGGAGGGCTTTCGAGCAGTACTTC
>TRBJ1-1|-|many|TRBV5-1
CASRRSGHTEAFF
TGCGCCAGCAGACGCTCAGGACACACTGAAGCTTTCTTT
>TRBJ2-5|TRBD2|few|TRBV29-1
CSVDPSGRPAQETQYF
TGCAGCGTTGACCCTAGCGGAAGGCCCGCCCAAGAGACCCAGTACTTC
>TRBJ2-3|-|few|TRBV7-9
CASSRKGLDTQYF
TGTGCCAGCAGCAGAAAGGGTCTAGATACGCAGTATTTT
>TRBJ1-1|TRBD1|few|TRBV15
CATLRDRNTEAFF
TGTGCCACCCTACGGGACAGAAACACTGAAGCTTTCTTT
>TRBJ2-2|-|many|TRBV3-1
CASSQGGAGELFF
TGTGCCAGCAGCCAAGGGGGGGCCGGGGAGCTGTTTTTT
>TRBJ1-5|-|few|TRBV6-2/TRBV6-3
CASSPARAGGSNQPQHF
TGTGCCAGCAGTCCCGCGAGGGCGGGTGGAAGCAATCAGCCCCAGCATTTT